The rows below give T cell receptor beta chains drawn from one sample of a study of identical twins. From the 5' RACE reads, TCRdb called clonotypes with MiXCR, one entry per CDR3 protein. The profile shows roughly 1.6 million distinct CDR3 sequences, under 35% of them singletons. The sequencing input was cord blood. The receptors were gathered from a newborn girl in good health. Each CDR3 is given with its conserved first and last residue. D genes are given only for firm matches. Clone size is stated in some rows and not others, as once, few, many or a class when expanded.

D,size,V,J,DNA,CDR3
NA,many,TRBV7-9,TRBJ2-3,TGCGCCAGCAGCCCGGGACTCCACACAGATACGCAGTATTTT,CASSPGLHTDTQYF
TRBD1,NA,TRBV7-2,TRBJ1-4,TGTGCCAGCAGCTTTGGGGACAGAGAGAAACTGTTTTTT,CASSFGDREKLFF
NA,NA,TRBV24-1,TRBJ2-1,TGTACCACCAGTGATTTGTGGGGAAATGAGCAGTTCTTC,CTTSDLWGNEQFF
TRBD2,few,TRBV3-1,TRBJ2-7,TGTGCCAGCAGCCATGGGGGACTAGCCCTCTACGAGCAGTACTTC,CASSHGGLALYEQYF
TRBD1,NA,TRBV10-3,TRBJ2-1,TGTGCCTCAGGACAGGGAGGCGAGCAGTTCTTC,CASGQGGEQFF
NA,NA,TRBV7-8,TRBJ2-7,TGTGCCAGCACCACGCCGGGACTCCGGGCCCACGAGCAGTACTTC,CASTTPGLRAHEQYF
TRBD2,NA,TRBV4-1,TRBJ2-1,TGCGCCAGCAGCCGCCCCGGGACTAGGCACTACAATGAGCAGTTCTTC,CASSRPGTRHYNEQFF
NA,NA,TRBV7-2,TRBJ2-7,TGTGCCAGCAGCGTCGCAGGGGACGAGCAGTACTTC,CASSVAGDEQYF
NA,few,TRBV21-1,TRBJ1-6,TGTGCCCGCGCCGCGCGCAGGGGGTATTCACCCCTCCACTTT,CARAARRGYSPLHF
NA,few,TRBV28,TRBJ1-1,TGTGCCAGCAGTTTGGCCTCGGGGGGGAAAGCTTTCTTT,CASSLASGGKAFF
NA,NA,TRBV6-5,TRBJ2-3,TGTGCCAGCAGCTTCTTCAGAGGGATGGGCACAGATACGCAGTATTTT,CASSFFRGMGTDTQYF
NA,NA,TRBV27,TRBJ2-7,TGTGCCAGCAGTTCGACCTACCTTAGTGACTACGAGCAGTACTTC,CASSSTYLSDYEQYF
TRBD1,NA,TRBV10-3,TRBJ2-1,TGTGCCATCAGCCCAGGACAGGTACGCTACAATGAGCAGTTCTTC,CAISPGQVRYNEQFF
TRBD2,NA,TRBV28,TRBJ2-7,TGTGCCAGCAGTTTTGGCTGGCTAGCGGGAGCGAAAATACGGTACGAGCAGTACTTC,CASSFGWLAGAKIRYEQYF